This T cell receptor (beta chain) was captured in a study of cytomegalovirus exposure and HLA in healthy donors. Study-wide points: Association with HLA alleles at 0.05 false discovery rate was found for around 17,000 TCR beta sequences in a later analysis. In a later analysis, the majority of CMV-associated beta chains seemingly showed HLA restriction. The study put 150 to 200 TCR beta chains on its list as cytomegalovirus-associated. V- and J-gene trimming in TCR beta was tied to a missense DCLRE1C variant by an analysis performed later.

The V and J ends lost 0 bases and 9 bases respectively, with 15 bases between them. The germline V gene has CDR1 SQVTM and CDR2 ANQGSEA. This CDR3 has 14 residues. This clone was counted a few times. Its antigen is not identified. PCR used 60 Vbeta primers and 13 Jbeta primers. Data came from immunoSEQ multiplex PCR; TCRdb stores just in-frame clones and leaves some out. Of approximately 170,000 clones in the sample, 76% are singletons; the top ten hold 0.75% to 0.8%. The sequenced sample was PBMCs. V usage is TRBV29-1 and J usage is TRBJ2-1; D is perhaps TRBD2 (6 bases). The receptor was isolated from a female donor in good health and CMV-seronegative. The CDR3 coding sequence is TGCAGCGTTGAAGATTGGAAGGTGGGACTTGAGCAGTTCTTC. It translates to CSVEDWKVGLEQFF.